A single TCR beta chain is shown here with its context. Original processing methods: Amplification with reference gene primers provided the estimates of nucleated cell counts. The assay was immunoSEQ multiplex PCR, and TCRdb's table has in-frame clones only and misses some. The D gene and trimming were derived from the DNA, and the V and J assignments and clone size from that table. The data show 99,000 or so clones, roughly 82% seen once. This entry belongs to a study of blood T cell repertoires in COVID-19. Study background: Samples of COVID-19 (acute and convalescent) were obtained from the United States, Italy and Spain.

Germline trimming cut 3 bases from V and 6 bases from J; bases unmatched to any gene: 15. CDR3 size: 17 residues. CDR1 and CDR2 (germline): LGHDT, YNNKEL (reference sequence). The clonotype originates from a man aged 60-69 years with acute or convalescent COVID-19. The rearrangement joins TRBV3-1 (or the pseudogene TRBV3-2) to TRBJ2-3, with 7 bases identical to TRBD2. Specimen: peripheral blood. CDR3 DNA: TGTGCCAGCAGCCAGCTGGGTGGGAGGGCCGTTTTGGATACGCAGTATTTT. Amino acids: CASSQLGGRAVLDTQYF.